These 17 T cell receptor beta chains originate from one sample sequenced in a study of blood T cell repertoires in COVID-19. Sequencing used immunoSEQ multiplex PCR; TCRdb keeps in-frame clones, though not all of them. The sample yields 200,000 to 250,000 clones, less than 90% seen once. Sequencing was carried out using peripheral blood. All receptors come from a man in his forties with active or convalescent COVID-19.

The chain has TRBV28 and TRBJ1-5, with D perhaps TRBD1 (5 bases). The germline V gene encodes CDR1 MDHEN and CDR2 SYDVKM. This CDR3 contains 16 residues. The ends were cut back, 7 bases at V and 4 bases at J, with 20 bases in the middle. CDR3 sequence reads: CASTSTPGGGNQPQHF. In nucleotides, the CDR3 is TGTGCCAGCACATCAACCCCGGGCGGGGGAAATCAGCCCCAGCATTTT. The variable domain in full, completed from reference TRBV28 and TRBJ1-5, reads DVKVTQSSRYLVKRTGEKVFLECVQDMDHENMFWYRQDPGLGLRLIYFSYDVKMKEKGDIPEGYSVSREKKERFSLILESASTNQTSMYLCASTSTPGGGNQPQHFGDGTRLSIL.

The table lists this clone with a count of one. The chain has TRBV5-1 and TRBJ2-7, with 9 bases aligning to TRBD1. J lost 6 bases, V lost 3 bases, and 7 bases had no gene match. This CDR3 contains 14 residues. Looked up from germline, CDR1 is SGHRS and CDR2 is YFSETQ. The CDR3 loop reads CASSSGTGKFEQYF. CDR3 nucleotide sequence: TGCGCCAGCAGCTCCGGGACAGGGAAATTCGAGCAGTACTTC.

V usage is TRBV28 and J usage is TRBJ1-3; D remains ambiguous. The V gene's germline CDR1 is MDHEN and CDR2 SYDVKM. This CDR3 has 13 residues. V gave up 4 bases and J gave up 0 bases, with 4 bases separating them. CDR3 sequence (DNA): TGTGCCAGCAGTTCACTCTCTGGAAACACCATATATTTT. Protein: CASSSLSGNTIYF.

This clone appeared a single time. The genes are TRBV6-6 and TRBJ2-3; 7 bases are shared with TRBD2. Germline V lookup: CDR1 MNHNY, CDR2 SVGAGI (reference sequence). The CDR3 totals 17 residues. Trimming took 5 bases from V and 0 from J; bases not matched to a gene: 11. CDR3 amino acids: CASSPGSWRESTDTQYF. CDR3 in DNA: TGTGCCAGCAGTCCCGGTAGTTGGCGGGAGAGCACAGATACGCAGTATTTT.

J is TRBJ2-1 and V is TRBV4-2; D is unclear. The germline V and J ends were trimmed by 4 bases and 8 bases, with 9 bases remaining between them. Germline V lookup: CDR1 LGHNA, CDR2 YNFKEQ. The CDR3 has 12 residues. The CDR3, as DNA: TGTGCCAGCAGCCCCTTCGGGTATGAGCAGTTCTTC. Translation gives CASSPFGYEQFF.

The chain joins TRBV30 to TRBJ1-3; D is unclear. CDR1 is GTSNPN and CDR2 is SVGIG in the germline V gene (reference sequence). With 2 bases removed from V and 2 bases from J, the gap between germline ends came to 10 bases. The CDR3 has 14 amino acids. CDR3 nucleotides: TGTGCCTGGAGTATAGGAGGACCTGGAAACACCATATATTTT. Its translation is CAWSIGGPGNTIYF.

The CDR3 sequence: CASSNGQGGTEAFF. The CDR3, as DNA: TGTGCCAGCAGTAATGGACAGGGTGGCACTGAAGCTTTCTTT. The rearrangement uses TRBV2 and TRBJ1-1, with 8 bases that match TRBD1. J was trimmed by 4 bases and V by 5 bases; bases with no gene match: 6. The germline CDR1 and CDR2 sequences are SNHLY and FYNNEI. CDR3 size: 14 residues.

The chain employs TRBV7-9 and TRBJ2-2; 11 bases are shared with TRBD1. CDR3 length equals 13 residues. With 8 bases clipped from V and 7 bases from J, the junction kept 3 bases outside the gene matches. From germline, CDR1 is SEHNR and CDR2 FQNEAQ (reference sequence). The CDR3, as DNA: TGTGCCAGCGGGACAGGGGGTGACGGGGAGCTGTTTTTT. It is translated as CASGTGGDGELFF.

The rearrangement joins TRBV11-2 to TRBJ2-5; no clear D gene. The CDR3 length is 16 residues. Germline values: CDR1 SGHAT, CDR2 FQNNGV. V was clipped by 0 bases and J by 3 bases, with 14 bases between them. The CDR3 DNA reads as TGTGCCAGCAGCTTAGATGGCAGGATTCCTAAAGAGACCCAGTACTTC. This gives the protein CASSLDGRIPKETQYF.

This chain uses TRBV29-1 with TRBJ1-2, with TRBD1 matching over 7 bases. CDR3 length: 13 amino acids. Germline assignment: CDR1 SQVTM and CDR2 ANQGSEA. The V segment lost 6 bases and the J segment 4 bases; nucleotides outside the gene matches: 8. CDR3: CSVRQGGGYGYTF. The CDR3 DNA reads TGCAGCGTCCGACAGGGAGGTGGCTATGGCTACACCTTC. Together with reference TRBV29-1 and TRBJ1-2, the CDR3 gives the full variable domain: SAVISQKPSRDICQRGTSLTIQCQVDSQVTMMFWYRQQPGQSLTLIATANQGSEATYESGFVIDKFPISRPNLTFSTLTVSNMSPEDSSIYLCSVRQGGGYGYTFGSGTRLTVV.

The chain combines TRBV18 with TRBJ2-1; 14 bases are a match to TRBD2. There are 16 residues in the CDR3. CDR1 is KGHSH, CDR2 LQKENI, per germline. J gave up 9 bases and V 1 base, and 5 bases lay outside the gene matches. The CDR3 loop reads CASSPRLAGGLGEQFF. The CDR3 DNA reads as TGTGCCAGCTCACCACGACTAGCGGGAGGGCTAGGTGAGCAGTTCTTC.

This clone was counted a few times. V gene TRBV5-1 combines with J gene TRBJ1-1; D uncertain. Germline CDR1 reads SGHRS; CDR2 reads YFSETQ. This CDR3 spans 15 amino acids. Deletions cut 5 bases from V and 0 bases from J, with 14 bases between. This chain's CDR3 is CASREGGMVNTEAFF. DNA of the CDR3: TGCGCCAGCAGAGAAGGAGGCATGGTGAACACTGAAGCTTTCTTT.

In DNA form, the CDR3 reads TGTGCCAGCCACAGGGTTCCGGTCGGCGAGCAGTACTTC. Protein sequence: CASHRVPVGEQYF. The chain employs TRBV28 and TRBJ2-7; TRBD1 is a possible D gene (6 bases). Germline CDR1 and CDR2: MDHEN and SYDVKM. The CDR3 is 13 residues long. With 8 bases removed from V and 6 bases from J, the gap between germline ends came to 17 bases.

The chain uses TRBV6-5 and TRBJ1-1; no clear D. The CDR3 spans 14 residues. V dropped 2 bases and J dropped 0 bases, with 7 bases sitting between them. Germline V gene sequence: CDR1 MNHEY, CDR2 SVGAGI. DNA for the CDR3: TGTGCCAGCAGTTACCGAGGCCTGAACACTGAAGCTTTCTTT. This sequence encodes CASSYRGLNTEAFF.

The J gene is TRBJ2-7, the V gene TRBV12-3 or TRBV12-4; 7 nucleotides align to TRBD2. The CDR3 loop spans 13 amino acids. After removal of 8 bases from V and 4 bases from J, the junction contained 8 bases not matched to a gene. This CDR3 reads CASGGRAGYEQYF. The CDR3 nucleotides are TGTGCCAGCGGGGGGAGGGCCGGTTACGAGCAGTACTTC.

Here the CDR3 reads CASSDSGRARYNEQFF. CDR3 DNA sequence: TGTGCCAGCAGCGATAGCGGGAGGGCCCGCTACAATGAGCAGTTCTTC. The chain has TRBV9 and TRBJ2-1; TRBD2 matches 11 bases. J gave up 3 bases and V 3 bases, and 5 bases lay outside the gene matches. There are 16 residues in the CDR3. In germline, CDR1 is SGDLS, CDR2 YYNGEE.

The V gene is TRBV6-5, the J gene TRBJ2-2; the match to TRBD2 covers 7 bases. Germline CDR1 and CDR2: MNHEY and SVGAGI. The CDR3 loop spans 13 amino acids. V was pared by 7 bases and J by 5 bases, with 4 bases of the junction left unmatched. CDR3 amino acids: CASTGGRTGELFF. The CDR3 DNA follows: TGTGCCAGCACGGGGGGAAGGACCGGGGAGCTGTTTTTT.